This T cell receptor beta chain was recovered during a study of blood T cell repertoires in COVID-19. Study context: Nucleic acid was either cDNA or gDNA, and it came from T cells, B-cell-depleted T cells, or PBMCs.

As handled by the study authors: It was from reference gene primer amplification that nucleated cell counts were estimated. The table came from immunoSEQ multiplex PCR; TCRdb's copy has only in-frame clones and leaves some out. That table is the source of V, J and clone size, and D and trimming were worked out from the DNA. Of roughly 82,000 clones in the sample, more than 75% were seen once. The source of this sequence is a man aged 60 to 75 with acute or convalescent COVID-19. The sequenced material came from peripheral blood.

The CDR3 loop is CAISESPDSPLHF. CDR3 sequence (DNA): TGTGCCATCAGTGAGTCCCCAGATTCACCCCTCCACTTT. This sequence joins TRBV10-3 and TRBJ1-6, with D uncertain. Germline values: CDR1 ENHRY, CDR2 SYGVKD. The CDR3 is 13 residues long. V was trimmed by 0 bases and J by 8 bases, leaving 5 bases between them.